This entry lists 14 T cell receptor beta chains sequenced from one sample in a study of T cell changes during pregnancy in multiple sclerosis. Generated by immunoSEQ multiplex PCR, the TCRdb table keeps only in-frame clones and is missing some. The data contain about 67,000 clones, 75% to 95% of them singletons. Specimen: peripheral blood, collected in the first trimester of pregnancy. These receptors were obtained from a female donor with multiple sclerosis, enrolled in a pregnancy study.

The CDR3 sequence is CASSFGGKRNEKLFF. DNA of the CDR3: TGTGCCAGCAGCTTTGGGGGGAAGAGGAATGAAAAACTGTTTTTT. The chain uses TRBV28 and TRBJ1-4, with a tentative D call TRBD1 (5 bases). Trimming pared 6 bases from V and 5 bases from J, leaving 16 bases between. The CDR3 is made up of 15 amino acids. Germline values: CDR1 MDHEN, CDR2 SYDVKM. Full variable domain (outside the CDR3, taken from reference TRBV28 and TRBJ1-4): DVKVTQSSRYLVKRTGEKVFLECVQDMDHENMFWYRQDPGLGLRLIYFSYDVKMKEKGDIPEGYSVSREKKERFSLILESASTNQTSMYLCASSFGGKRNEKLFFGSGTQLSVL.

V usage is TRBV29-1 and J usage is TRBJ2-1, with 8 bases lining up with TRBD2. The CDR3 has 14 amino acids. The V gene end was trimmed by 5 bases and the J gene end by 3 bases; junction bases not matched to a gene: 6. CDR1 and CDR2 from the germline V gene are SQVTM and ANQGSEA. For the CDR3, the DNA is TGCAGCGTTCCGGGGGGGGCCAACTACAATGAGCAGTTCTTC. It translates to CSVPGGANYNEQFF.

The chain uses TRBV15 and TRBJ1-1, with D uncertain. CDR1 and CDR2 from the germline V gene are LNHNV and YYDKDF (reference sequence). The length of the CDR3 is 13 residues. Trimming shortened V by 3 bases and J by 4 bases, and 9 bases separated the two germline ends. CDR3 in amino acids: CATSRVPVTEAFF. As DNA, the CDR3 is TGTGCCACCAGCAGGGTCCCAGTCACTGAAGCTTTCTTT.

This clone has just a few counts. The V call is TRBV10-3, the J call TRBJ2-3; TRBD2 agrees at 12 bases. Trimming took 7 bases from V and 4 from J; bases not matched to a gene: 9. The CDR3 loop spans 16 amino acids. Per germline, CDR1 ENHRY and CDR2 SYGVKD. The CDR3 reads CAITSTSGSPADTQYF. CDR3 sequence (DNA): TGTGCCATCACCTCGACTAGCGGGAGTCCCGCAGATACGCAGTATTTT.

The V call is TRBV4-1, the J call TRBJ1-1, with TRBD1 matching over 10 bases. With 2 bases clipped from V and 3 bases from J, the junction kept 12 bases outside the gene matches. Looked up from germline, CDR1 is MGHRA and CDR2 is YSYEKL. This CDR3 region has 18 residues. The CDR3 DNA is TGCGCCAGCAGCCAATCATCCGGACCGGGACAGGGGTACACTGAAGCTTTCTTT. Its translation: CASSQSSGPGQGYTEAFF.

The genes are TRBV7-3 and TRBJ1-1; D not certain. The V and J ends lost 5 bases and 4 bases respectively, with 11 bases between them. This CDR3 has 13 residues. CDR1 and CDR2 (germline): SGHTA, FQGTGA. The CDR3 protein is CASSLRQGTEAFF. In DNA, the CDR3 is TGTGCCAGCAGCCTTAGACAAGGCACTGAAGCTTTCTTT.

The CDR3 bases are TGCGCCAGCAGCTTGGCGGCAGGGGGTATAGATACGCAGTATTTT. Its protein is CASSLAAGGIDTQYF. The chain joins TRBV5-1 to TRBJ2-3; 7 bases are shared with TRBD1. V shed 0 bases, J shed 5 bases, and the junction held 6 bases outside the gene matches. The V gene's germline CDR1 is SGHRS and CDR2 YFSETQ. The CDR3 extends over 15 amino acids.

The chain has TRBV9 and TRBJ1-6, with 7 bases identical to TRBD1. In germline, CDR1 is SGDLS, CDR2 YYNGEE. The ends lost 2 bases at V and 7 bases at J; junction bases unmatched: 6. This CDR3 spans 15 amino acids. The CDR3 region is CASSVWDSANSPLHF. For the CDR3, the DNA is TGTGCCAGCAGCGTTTGGGACAGCGCCAATTCACCCCTCCACTTT. Using reference TRBV9 and TRBJ1-6 for the parts outside the CDR3, the full variable domain is DSGVTQTPKHLITATGQRVTLRCSPRSGDLSVYWYQQSLDQGLQFLIQYYNGEERAKGNILERFSAQQFPDLHSELNLSSLELGDSALYFCASSVWDSANSPLHFGNGTRLTVT.

J is TRBJ2-1 and V is TRBV29-1; 7 nucleotides line up with TRBD1. Trimming removed 7 bases from V and 5 bases from J; junction bases left unmatched: 11. This CDR3 region has 14 residues. Germline V gives CDR1 SQVTM, CDR2 ANQGSEA. CDR3 amino acids: CSANTGTANNEQFF. CDR3 bases: TGCAGCGCTAATACCGGGACAGCGAACAATGAGCAGTTCTTC.

This rearrangement joins TRBV19 to TRBJ2-1, with 7 bases matching TRBD2. Germline CDR1 LNHDA, CDR2 SQIVND (reference sequence). The CDR3 totals 15 residues. V trimming: 2 bases; J trimming: 7 bases; junction bases outside the gene matches: 8. CDR3 protein: CASSIPGGVGNEQFF. The CDR3 DNA sequence: TGTGCCAGTAGTATACCGGGGGGAGTGGGTAATGAGCAGTTCTTC. Full variable domain (missing parts from reference TRBV19 and TRBJ2-1): DGGITQSPKYLFRKEGQNVTLSCEQNLNHDAMYWYRQDPGQGLRLIYYSQIVNDFQKGDIAEGYSVSREKKESFPLTVTSAQKNPTAFYLCASSIPGGVGNEQFFGPGTRLTVL.

The chain uses TRBV28 and TRBJ1-1; no reliable D call. The CDR3 is made up of 14 amino acids. The germline V and J ends were trimmed by 6 bases and 4 bases, with 15 bases remaining between them. Germline lookup yields CDR1 MDHEN and CDR2 SYDVKM. This CDR3 is CASRGGRGGTEAFF. The CDR3 nucleotides read TGTGCCAGCAGGGGTGGGAGAGGCGGCACTGAAGCTTTCTTT.

The gene calls are TRBV28 and TRBJ2-2; D uncertain. In germline, CDR1 is MDHEN, CDR2 SYDVKM. V gave up 5 bases and J gave up 1 base, with 14 bases separating them. This CDR3 comprises 16 residues. The CDR3 loop is CASSPPGPLNTGELFF. For the CDR3, the DNA is TGTGCCAGCAGTCCACCGGGTCCTTTGAACACCGGGGAGCTGTTTTTT.

This chain joins TRBV27 and TRBJ1-6; a possible D gene is TRBD1 (6 bases). The CDR3 spans 16 residues. Germline values: CDR1 MNHEY, CDR2 SMNVEV (reference sequence). With 0 bases removed from V and 7 bases from J, the gap between germline ends came to 13 bases. The CDR3 DNA is TGTGCCAGCAGTTTATCTCGGACGGGGGGCAATTCACCCCTCCACTTT. This encodes CASSLSRTGGNSPLHF.

This chain uses TRBV5-4 with TRBJ2-7; 13 bases match TRBD2. J was trimmed by 2 bases and V by 4 bases; bases with no gene match: 3. Germline CDR1 SGHNT, CDR2 YYREEE (reference sequence). The CDR3 consists of 15 residues. The CDR3 here is CASSLGTSGTYEQYF. The CDR3 DNA sequence: TGTGCCAGCAGCCTCGGGACTAGCGGGACCTACGAGCAGTACTTC.